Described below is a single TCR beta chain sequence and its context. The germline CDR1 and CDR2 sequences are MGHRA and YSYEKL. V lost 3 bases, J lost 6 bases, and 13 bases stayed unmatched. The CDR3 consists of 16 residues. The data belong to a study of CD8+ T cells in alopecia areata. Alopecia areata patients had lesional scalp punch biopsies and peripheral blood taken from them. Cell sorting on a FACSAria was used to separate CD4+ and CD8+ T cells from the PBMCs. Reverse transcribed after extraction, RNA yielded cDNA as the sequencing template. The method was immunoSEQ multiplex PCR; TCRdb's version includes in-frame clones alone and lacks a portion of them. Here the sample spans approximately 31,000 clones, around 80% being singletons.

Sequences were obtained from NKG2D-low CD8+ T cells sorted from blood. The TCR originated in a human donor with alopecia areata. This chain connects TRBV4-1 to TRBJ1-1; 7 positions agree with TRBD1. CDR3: CASSHGNRGGSPEAFF. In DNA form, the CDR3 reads TGCGCCAGCAGCCACGGCAACAGGGGAGGGTCTCCTGAAGCTTTCTTT.